The source of this TCR beta chain is a study of control samples from healthy donors and cancer patients. The CDR3 covers 16 residues. Germline V CDR1 and CDR2: SGHRS, YFSETQ. J gave up 7 bases and V 0 bases, and 8 bases lay outside the gene matches. Measured with immunoSEQ multiplex PCR; TCRdb has only the in-frame clones, and not every one. The sample lists around 140,000 clones; 89% were seen once. Sequencing used PBMCs. The source of this sequence is a man aged 45 to 65 with head and neck cancer. This chain connects TRBV5-1 to TRBJ2-1, with 9 bases that match TRBD2. In DNA form, the CDR3 reads TGCGCCAGCAGCTTGGCCGGGATAGCGGGAGATAATGAGCAGTTCTTC. Translated, it gives CASSLAGIAGDNEQFF.